Only a few counts were recorded for the clone carrying this TCR beta chain. Antigen unknown. The CDR3 has 17 amino acids. The data were obtained in a study of T cells after yellow fever vaccination. Overall study findings and caveats: Boosting was followed by the reappearance of most primary-vaccination clones (just under 98% CD4, around 90% CD8). A small share of clonotypes appeared in both CD4 and CD8 compartments.

TCRdb ran MiXCR on the 5' RACE reads and lists one entry per CDR3 protein. The sample yields about 400,000 distinct CDR3 sequences, around 10% seen once. The sequence came from a man aged 18 to 29 who received the YFV17D yellow fever vaccine. The chain employs TRBV21-1 and TRBJ2-5; the table's D call, TRBD1, has no DNA check behind it. TRBV21-1 counts as a pseudogene. The sequencing here drew on PBMCs, taken on the day of the first yellow fever vaccination. The CDR3 DNA sequence: TGTGCCAGCAGCAAATTCCCGAGACGCCCTTCACGAGAGACCCAGTACTTC. Protein product: CASSKFPRRPSRETQYF.